The clone carrying this TCR beta chain was seen ten or more times. The germline V and J ends were trimmed by 6 bases and 2 bases, with 11 bases remaining between them. CDR3 length equals 13 residues. These data belong to a study of human T cells and chemical hapten exposure. The overall study: For sensitization, 2% DPC was applied to an approximately 2 cm by approximately 2 cm patch of upper inner arm skin.

Stated time point: patch test 1, 2 weeks after DPC sensitization. The treatment: therapeutic diphenylcyclopropenone sensitization with weekly scalp DPC. MiXCR, run by TCRdb on the RACE reads, gives a single entry per CDR3 protein. The sample has 380,000 or so distinct CDR3 sequences, around 4.8% seen once; the top ten hold under 3%. This specimen consisted of whole blood, obtained in connection with sensitization to the hapten diphenylcyclopropenone (DPC). The sequence was obtained from a woman aged 50 to 60 with alopecia areata. Some clones in this sample may be carry-over from other donors' samples. The chain uses TRBV12-3 or TRBV12-4 and TRBJ2-7; D tentatively fits TRBD1 or TRBD2 (5 bases each). CDR3 sequence: CASSRDGTYEQYF. The CDR3 nucleotides read TGTGCCAGCAGCAGGGACGGAACCTACGAGCAGTACTTC.